These T cell receptor beta chains were read from a single sample in a study of T cell responses to AZD1222 COVID-19 vaccine. TCRdb's table, derived via immunoSEQ multiplex PCR, lists solely in-frame clones and lacks some. This table has roughly 79,000 clones, about 90% appearing once. The material was peripheral blood, obtained on day 0 of MenACWY control vaccination. The source of these receptors is an adult in good health. The CDR3 runs from the conserved cysteine through the conserved F or W. D genes are given only for firm matches. A row's size may be missing; if present it is once, few, many or a size class.

>TRBV28|-|TRBJ1-1|-
TGTGCCAGCAGTAAGGACACCGTAGGGGTGAACACTGAAGCTTTCTTT
CASSKDTVGVNTEAFF
>TRBV3-1/TRBV3-2|-|TRBJ1-3|-
TGTGCCAGCAGCCCCCAGGATGACTCTGGAAACACCATATATTTT
CASSPQDDSGNTIYF
>TRBV7-9|-|TRBJ2-2|-
TGTGCCAGCAGCCCTGAACGGCAGCTTGACACCGGGGAGCTGTTTTTT
CASSPERQLDTGELFF
>TRBV19|-|TRBJ1-1|-
TGTGCCAGTAGTACACAGAAGAACACTGAAGCTTTCTTT
CASSTQKNTEAFF
>TRBV21-1|-|TRBJ2-2|-
TGTGCCAGCAGCAAGTTATCAGCTACCCCGAACACCGGGGAGCTGTTTTTT
CASSKLSATPNTGELFF
>TRBV7-2|TRBD1|TRBJ2-3|once
TGTGCCAGCAGCGTGACAGGGGCAGATACGCAGTATTTT
CASSVTGADTQYF
>TRBV5-6|-|TRBJ2-5|-
TGTGCCAGCAGCTTTCTTACGGGGAAAGAGACCCAGTACTTC
CASSFLTGKETQYF
>TRBV3-1/TRBV3-2|TRBD2|TRBJ2-5|-
TGTGCCAGCAGCCGTCGGGATAGCGGGGACCGGGAGACCCAGTACTTC
CASSRRDSGDRETQYF
>TRBV3-1/TRBV3-2|TRBD1|TRBJ1-4|-
TGTGCCAGCAGCCAAAGGACAGGGGCAACTAATGAAAAACTGTTTTTT
CASSQRTGATNEKLFF
>TRBV18|TRBD1|TRBJ2-5|once
TGTGCCAGCTCACCCCGGACAGGAGTTCAAGAGACCCAGTACTTC
CASSPRTGVQETQYF
>TRBV3-1/TRBV3-2|TRBD2|TRBJ2-1|-
TGTGCCAGCAGAAGACCGGGACTAGGAAACAATGAGCAGTTCTTC
CASRRPGLGNNEQFF
>TRBV15|TRBD1|TRBJ2-7|-
TGTGCCACCAGCAGAGAGCCGGGACAGGGGGGCGAGCAGTACTTC
CATSREPGQGGEQYF
>TRBV19|-|TRBJ1-2|-
TGTGCCAGTAGTATAGATACGGATAACTATGGCTACACCTTC
CASSIDTDNYGYTF
>TRBV4-3|TRBD2|TRBJ2-2|-
TGCGCCAGCAGCCAAGAAGGTCCGGGGGGATTCACCGGGGAGCTGTTTTTT
CASSQEGPGGFTGELFF
>TRBV7-2|TRBD1|TRBJ2-7|-
TGTGCCAGCAGCTTACAGGGACAGAGCTCCTACGAGCAGTACTTC
CASSLQGQSSYEQYF
>TRBV6-2/TRBV6-3|-|TRBJ2-7|-
TGTGCCAGCAGCCGACTGGGGCGGGGCGAGCAGTACTTC
CASSRLGRGEQYF
>TRBV9|TRBD1|TRBJ2-5|few
TGTGCCAGCAGCGTAGACGGGGGACAGGGGGGCACCCAGTACTTC
CASSVDGGQGGTQYF
>TRBV7-9|-|TRBJ2-3|-
TGTGCCAGCAGCCCCCGACAACCCCCAAGCACAGATACGCAGTATTTT
CASSPRQPPSTDTQYF
>TRBV27|TRBD1|TRBJ1-4|once
TGTGCCAGCAGTTTATCCGGCAGGGGGCTCGAAAAACTGTTTTTT
CASSLSGRGLEKLFF
>TRBV7-3|TRBD1|TRBJ2-6|-
TGTGCCAGCAGCACCGGGACAGGGGGCTTCTCCCCTGGGGCCAACGTCCTGACTTTC
CASSTGTGGFSPGANVLTF
>TRBV12-3/TRBV12-4|-|TRBJ2-7|-
TGTGCCAGCAGTTTTGGGGCCGACAGCGAGCAGTACTTC
CASSFGADSEQYF
>TRBV30|-|TRBJ1-6|once
TGTGCCTGGAGTGTATCTCTAACAGGGAGACATTCACCCCTCCACTTT
CAWSVSLTGRHSPLHF
>TRBV28|-|TRBJ2-6|-
TGTGCCACCGCCCCAGGGGCCAACGTCCTGACTTTC
CATAPGANVLTF
>TRBV19|TRBD1|TRBJ1-2|-
TGTGCCAGTAGTATCCAGGGGGCCAATGGCTACACCTTC
CASSIQGANGYTF
>TRBV19|-|TRBJ2-5|-
TGTGCCAGTACCACCGGGGCCCAAGAGACCCAGTACTTC
CASTTGAQETQYF
>TRBV18|TRBD1|TRBJ1-1|-
TGTGCCAGCCTATCAACAGGGGTAAACACTGAAGCTTTCTTT
CASLSTGVNTEAFF
>TRBV9|-|TRBJ1-2|-
TGTGCCAGCAGCCCCAGTCCGTATGGCTACACCTTC
CASSPSPYGYTF
>TRBV6-5|-|TRBJ1-6|-
TGTGCCAGCAGTTACAGGGTTTTCGGTTCACCCCTCCACTTT
CASSYRVFGSPLHF
>TRBV10-2|TRBD2|TRBJ2-1|-
TGCGCCAGCAGTGATGCGAGCGGGATCTACAATGAGCAGTTCTTC
CASSDASGIYNEQFF
>TRBV11-2|-|TRBJ2-4|-
TGTGCCAGCAGCTCCGTAGTATGGGGAGGCATTCAGTACTTC
CASSSVVWGGIQYF
>TRBV15|-|TRBJ2-2|-
TGTGCCACCAGGAGGGGTGCGGGAAACACCGGGGAGCTGTTTTTT
CATRRGAGNTGELFF
>TRBV2|-|TRBJ2-1|-
TGTGCCAGCAGTGAGGGTAGGGGCCCTGGCAATGAGCAGTTCTTC
CASSEGRGPGNEQFF
>TRBV2|-|TRBJ1-4|-
TGTGCCAGCAGTCCTGGTCTTTTTCCCCCGGAAAAACTGTTTTTT
CASSPGLFPPEKLFF
>TRBV14|-|TRBJ1-1|once
TGTGCCAGCAGCCAAGATATTGTAAGGGGGACTGAAGCTTTCTTT
CASSQDIVRGTEAFF
>TRBV7-3|TRBD1|TRBJ1-6|-
TGTGCCAGCAGCTTAACGGGGGACAGTAATTCACCCCTCCACTTT
CASSLTGDSNSPLHF
>TRBV5-4|TRBD2|TRBJ2-5|-
TGTGCCAGCAGCTTGGGTCTAGCGGGGGGGCAGGAGACCCAGTACTTC
CASSLGLAGGQETQYF
>TRBV5-1|-|TRBJ1-1|-
TGCGCCAGCAGCCCCATGGGGGGAGGGAACACTGAAGCTTTCTTT
CASSPMGGGNTEAFF
>TRBV5-1|TRBD2|TRBJ2-5|-
TGCGCCAGCAGCTTAGCGGGAGGTTCAGAGACCCAGTACTTC
CASSLAGGSETQYF
>TRBV7-2|TRBD2|TRBJ2-4|-
TGTGCCAGCAGCTTAGCGACTAGCGGGTCTGTTAACATTCAGTACTTC
CASSLATSGSVNIQYF
>TRBV7-2|-|TRBJ1-1|-
TGTGCCAGCAGCTTAGCTGGGGACACTGAAGCTTTCTTT
CASSLAGDTEAFF
>TRBV9|TRBD2|TRBJ2-1|-
TGTGCCAGCAGCGTAGGGGTGACTAGCGGGTTAGAGCAGTTCTTC
CASSVGVTSGLEQFF
>TRBV18|TRBD1|TRBJ1-3|-
TGTGCCAGCTCACAGGGGGCTCTTGGAAACACCATATATTTT
CASSQGALGNTIYF
>TRBV6-4|TRBD2|TRBJ2-7|-
TGTGCCAGCAGGGCTAGCGGGAATATGTCCTACGAGCAGTACTTC
CASRASGNMSYEQYF
>TRBV7-2|TRBD1|TRBJ1-5|few
TGTGCCAGCAGCTTATCAGGGGGCAGTCAGCCCCAGCATTTT
CASSLSGGSQPQHF
>TRBV14|-|TRBJ2-7|-
TGTGCCAGCAGCCAAGATTCAGCCCGGAGTTACGAGCAGTACTTC
CASSQDSARSYEQYF
>TRBV12-3/TRBV12-4|-|TRBJ1-4|-
TGTGCCAGCAGTTTATCTAATGAAAAACTGTTTTTT
CASSLSNEKLFF
>TRBV9|-|TRBJ1-3|-
TGTGCCAGCAGCGTAGGAGACTCTGGAAACACCATATATTTT
CASSVGDSGNTIYF
>TRBV5-5|-|TRBJ1-2|few
TGTGCCAGCAGCTGGTCGGACTATGGCTACACCTTC
CASSWSDYGYTF
>TRBV14|TRBD2|TRBJ2-1|-
TGTGCCAGCAGCCCTACAGCGGGAGGGCCGAGTGAGCAGTTCTTC
CASSPTAGGPSEQFF
>TRBV6-5|-|TRBJ2-1|-
TGTGCCAGCAGGCCGACAAGTTCCTACAATGAGCAGTTCTTC
CASRPTSSYNEQFF
>TRBV7-9|TRBD2|TRBJ2-5|-
TGTGCCAGCAGCTACGGCATAAGCGGGAGGGCCAGTGAGACCCAGTACTTC
CASSYGISGRASETQYF
>TRBV7-9|TRBD2|TRBJ2-5|-
TGTGCCAGCAGCTTAGTAACTAGCGGGGGGGCCAAGACCCAGTACTTC
CASSLVTSGGAKTQYF
>TRBV5-1|TRBD2|TRBJ2-3|-
TGCGCCAACAGCTACCTAGCGGGGGTACCAGATACGCAGTATTTT
CANSYLAGVPDTQYF
>TRBV27|TRBD1|TRBJ2-3|once
TGTGCCAGCAGCCTGGAAGTCCGGGACAGTCGCACAGATACGCAGTATTTT
CASSLEVRDSRTDTQYF
>TRBV5-1|TRBD2|TRBJ2-1|few
TGCGCCAGCAGCCCGGGACTAGCGGGAAGGAATGAGCAGTTCTTC
CASSPGLAGRNEQFF
>TRBV11-2|-|TRBJ2-2|-
TGTGCCAGCAGCTTATCCTACGGGGAGCTGTTTTTT
CASSLSYGELFF
>TRBV5-1|TRBD1|TRBJ1-6|-
TGCGCCAGCAGGCCACAGGGGTCAAATTCACCCCTCCACTTT
CASRPQGSNSPLHF
>TRBV6-4|-|TRBJ2-2|-
TGTGCCAGCAGAGCGGACCCTAACACCGGGGAGCTGTTTTTT
CASRADPNTGELFF
>TRBV28|-|TRBJ2-1|-
TGTGCCAGCAGTTTTCCCCTGAACAATGAGCAGTTCTTC
CASSFPLNNEQFF
>TRBV6-5|-|TRBJ2-7|-
TGTGCCAGCAGTTACGGTCAGACCTACGAGCAGTACTTC
CASSYGQTYEQYF